Presented here are 24 T cell receptor beta chains from one specimen sequenced in a study of spatial heterogeneity in lung cancer. TCRdb used MiXCR to reprocess the 5' RACE reads, holding one entry per CDR3 protein. The sample contains under 20,000 distinct CDR3 sequences, 19% of which appear only once. Time point: sample taken at primary tumor resection. Whole RNA from tumor, nontumor lung or frozen PBMC was sequenced unsorted. The sequenced sample was PBMCs, obtained at surgery. All receptors come from a male donor with early-stage non-small cell lung cancer.

The chain is built from TRBV7-8 and TRBJ2-5, with a tentative D call TRBD2 (5 bases). The CDR3 runs to 15 residues. Germline CDR1 is SGHVS and CDR2 is FQNEAQ. Between the trimmed V and J ends, which lost 1 base and 4 bases, there was a span of 13 bases. The chain's CDR3 is CASSLGSYRGETQYF. The CDR3, as DNA: TGTGCCAGCAGCTTAGGATCTTATCGGGGAGAGACCCAGTACTTC.

The sample holds many counts of this clonotype. J is TRBJ1-5 and V is TRBV6-1, with TRBD1 identical over 8 bases. In germline, CDR1 is MNHNS, CDR2 SASEGT. The CDR3 covers 14 residues. Trimming took 6 bases from V and 2 from J; bases not matched to a gene: 3. This chain's CDR3 is CASRQQGGNQPQHF. Here the CDR3 DNA reads TGTGCCAGCAGACAACAGGGGGGCAATCAGCCCCAGCATTTT.

This clonotype was observed a handful of times. The rearrangement joins TRBV4-2 to TRBJ1-5, with D possibly matching TRBD1 (6 bases). This CDR3 is 15 amino acids long. Trimming cost V 1 base and J 4 bases, with 11 bases left between them. The V gene's germline CDR1 is LGHNA and CDR2 YNFKEQ. CDR3 nucleotides: TGTGCCAGCAGCCAAGGGGGGGCAGGAAATCAGCCCCAGCATTTT. Its protein product is CASSQGGAGNQPQHF.

The chain carries TRBV29-1 and TRBJ1-2, with a weak D call TRBD1 (5 bases). Germline values: CDR1 SQVTM, CDR2 ANQGSEA. This CDR3 is built from 16 residues. Trimming left V 5 bases short and J 10 bases short, with 29 bases between. The DNA of the CDR3 is TGCAGCGTTCCCCCTCGAGATCCCCCGGGGGGTCTTGACTACACCTTC. It codes for CSVPPRDPPGGLDYTF.

This clonotype occurred many times. The J gene is TRBJ1-5, the V gene TRBV1. TRBV1 is marked as a pseudogene. CDR3 length: 14 residues. This CDR3 is CTSPPGSLGQPQHF. DNA for the CDR3: TGCACCAGCCCGCCGGGATCTCTCGGGCAGCCCCAGCATTTT.

This clonotype came up many times. The rearrangement links TRBV7-2 to TRBJ2-2; 7 positions match TRBD1. Losses at the gene ends were 4 bases for V and 3 bases for J; bases not matched to a gene: 8. The CDR3 length is 16 residues. Germline V gives CDR1 SGHTA, CDR2 FQGNSA. The CDR3 DNA reads as TGTGCCAGCAGCTCCTCACAGGGGTGGGACACCGGGGAGCTGTTTTTT. This codes for CASSSSQGWDTGELFF.

The chain couples TRBV9 to TRBJ1-3; the D gene is possibly TRBD1 (6 bases). The CDR3 totals 13 residues. The V end lost 5 bases, the J end lost 0 bases, and 6 bases lay between the germline ends. Germline loops: CDR1 SGDLS, CDR2 YYNGEE. Here the CDR3 DNA reads TGTGCCAGCAGGGACAGCTCTGGAAACACCATATATTTT. Translation: CASRDSSGNTIYF.

This chain links TRBV7-2 with TRBJ1-1, with D tentatively TRBD1 (5 bases). The CDR3 loop spans 13 amino acids. Germline V lookup: CDR1 SGHTA, CDR2 FQGNSA. Trimming took 5 bases from V and 4 from J, leaving 11 bases between them. The CDR3 nucleotides are TGTGCCAGCAGCGAGGGACTGTTCACTGAAGCTTTCTTT. Its protein is CASSEGLFTEAFF.

This clonotype was counted at least ten times. The chain has TRBV6-2 or TRBV6-3 and TRBJ2-5; 13 bases agree with TRBD2. This CDR3 spans 21 amino acids. Per the germline V gene, CDR1 is MNHEY and CDR2 is SVGEGT. The junction had 13 bases not matched to a gene; V was cut back by 0 bases and J by 0 bases. The CDR3 nucleotides read TGTGCCAGCAGTTACTCGAGTAGGACTAGCGGGGGACCGCTGTACCAAGAGACCCAGTACTTC. Translated: CASSYSSRTSGGPLYQETQYF.

Ten or more counts support this clonotype. This chain connects TRBV6-1 to TRBJ2-1; no clear D. There are 14 residues in the CDR3. V gave up 0 bases and J gave up 10 bases, with 13 bases separating them. Germline V lookup: CDR1 MNHNS, CDR2 SASEGT. CDR3 nucleotides: TGTGCCAGCAGTGAAGCCCCCCAGGAGATCGAGCAGTTCTTC. This codes for CASSEAPQEIEQFF.

The table lists this clonotype with many counts. This chain joins TRBV7-8 and TRBJ2-2; 12 nucleotides align to TRBD2. Trimming cost V 6 bases and J 2 bases; bases outside gene matches: 4. The germline gives CDR1 SGHVS, CDR2 FQNEAQ. The CDR3 is 16 residues long. The CDR3 sequence: CASSTLAGGNTGELFF. CDR3 bases: TGTGCCAGCAGTACACTAGCGGGGGGTAACACCGGGGAGCTGTTTTTT.

CDR3 DNA sequence: TGTGCCATCCTGCTCCAACAGGGCACCGCTAGGGGCGAGCAGTACTTC. Translated: CAILLQQGTARGEQYF. The V and J genes are TRBV10-3 and TRBJ2-7; maybe TRBD1 (6 bases). The V and J ends lost 8 bases and 6 bases respectively, with 26 bases between them. This CDR3 region has 16 residues. Per the germline V gene, CDR1 is ENHRY and CDR2 is SYGVKD.

This clonotype came up many times. The V gene is TRBV6-5, the J gene TRBJ2-7; D may correspond to TRBD1 or TRBD2 (5 bases each). In germline, CDR1 is MNHEY, CDR2 SVGAGI. V shed 6 bases and J shed 0 bases, with 12 bases lying between them. The CDR3 is made up of 14 amino acids. The CDR3, as DNA: TGTGCCAGCAGGCCTAGGGACGGCTCCTACGAGCAGTACTTC. Amino acids: CASRPRDGSYEQYF.

The rearrangement links TRBV12-3 or TRBV12-4 to TRBJ2-5; 10 bases align to TRBD2. Trimming cost V 6 bases and J 4 bases; bases outside gene matches: 5. The CDR3 is 14 amino acids. The CDR3 spells CASSNGTSVETQYF. Here the CDR3 DNA reads TGTGCCAGCAGCAATGGGACTAGCGTAGAGACCCAGTACTTC.

This clonotype was recorded at least ten times. The V call is TRBV3-1, the J call TRBJ1-5; D may be TRBD1 (5 bases). Per germline, CDR1 LGHDT and CDR2 YNNKEL (reference sequence). The CDR3 has 12 amino acids. V was shortened by 4 bases and J by 5 bases, with 6 bases between the two germline ends. The CDR3 is CASSRGDQPQHF. DNA of the CDR3: TGTGCCAGCAGCCGGGGGGATCAGCCCCAGCATTTT. The full variable domain, with the rest looked up from reference TRBV3-1 and TRBJ1-5, is DTAVSQTPKYLVTQMGNDKSIKCEQNLGHDTMYWYKQDSKKFLKIMFSYNNKELIINETVPNRFSPKSPDKAHLNLHINSLELGDSAVYFCASSRGDQPQHFGDGTRLSIL.

By sample share, this clonotype is medium-sized. The V and J genes are TRBV13 and TRBJ2-7; perhaps TRBD1 as D (7 bases). Germline V gene lookup returns CDR1 PRHDT and CDR2 FYEKMQ (reference sequence). The CDR3 contains 16 residues. V was clipped by 1 base and J by 0 bases, with 13 bases between them. CDR3 DNA: TGTGCCAGCAGCTTAGAAGGAGGGGGCGCCTCCTACGAGCAGTACTTC. This sequence encodes CASSLEGGGASYEQYF.

The CDR3 nucleotides are TGTGCCAGCAGTTACACGCAGTACACTGAAGCTTTCTTT. Residues: CASSYTQYTEAFF. The V and J genes are TRBV6-5 and TRBJ1-1; the D is unclear. Germline CDR1 is MNHEY and CDR2 is SVGAGI. The CDR3 runs 13 residues. V lost 2 bases and J lost 3, with 7 bases in between.

The chain joins TRBV28 to TRBJ1-6, with no clear D. This CDR3 region has 14 residues. CDR1 and CDR2 (germline): MDHEN, SYDVKM. V was pared by 6 bases and J by 14 bases, with 20 bases between. The CDR3 DNA reads as TGTGCCAGCAGACCGCCGGCGGGCTCGGAGACCCTCCACTTT. It codes for CASRPPAGSETLHF.

The chain joins TRBV20-1 to TRBJ2-3, with TRBD2 matching over 14 bases. This CDR3 is 16 amino acids long. The V and J ends lost 3 bases and 2 bases, in that order; junction bases with no gene match: 4. The germline V gene has CDR1 DFQATT and CDR2 SNEGSKA (reference sequence). CDR3 in DNA: TGCAGTGCTAGGGGACTAGCGGGGGTTCCCACAGATACGCAGTATTTT. This encodes CSARGLAGVPTDTQYF.

There are many counts of this clonotype. This chain connects TRBV6-1 to TRBJ1-1, with a possible D match to TRBD1 (5 bases). Germline loops: CDR1 MNHNS, CDR2 SASEGT. Trimming left V 6 bases short and J 0 bases short, with 20 bases between. There are 17 residues in the CDR3. The CDR3, as DNA: TGTGCCAGCAGGGATACAGGTCCCATACTTATGAACACTGAAGCTTTCTTT. Protein product: CASRDTGPILMNTEAFF.

This clonotype was seen only a few times. The chain carries TRBV7-9 and TRBJ1-6; D is unclear. This CDR3 has 13 residues. Germline values: CDR1 SEHNR, CDR2 FQNEAQ (reference sequence). The V gene lost 0 bases and the J gene lost 6 bases, with 3 bases spanning the gap. The CDR3 DNA sequence: TGTGCCAGCAGCTTAGCCCTTAATTCACCCCTCCACTTT. Translating it yields CASSLALNSPLHF.

This chain joins TRBV7-9 and TRBJ1-5, with D possibly TRBD1 on 6 matching bases. This CDR3 has 15 amino acids. The V gene lost 1 base and the J gene lost 3 bases, with 10 bases spanning the gap. Germline assignment: CDR1 SEHNR and CDR2 FQNEAQ (reference sequence). In nucleotides, the CDR3 is TGTGCCAGCAGCTTAGGAACAGGGCCCAATCAGCCCCAGCATTTT. Amino acids: CASSLGTGPNQPQHF. The full variable domain, with the rest looked up from reference TRBV7-9 and TRBJ1-5, is DTGVSQNPRHKITKRGQNVTFRCDPISEHNRLYWYRQTLGQGPEFLTYFQNEAQLEKSRLLSDRFSAERPKGSFSTLEIQRTEQGDSAMYLCASSLGTGPNQPQHFGDGTRLSIL.

This clonotype appeared a few times. V and J are TRBV7-9 and TRBJ1-5; perhaps TRBD1 as D (5 bases). The V end was cut by 3 bases, the J end by 2 bases, with 11 bases between. The CDR3 is 15 residues long. CDR1 is SEHNR, CDR2 FQNEAQ, per germline (reference sequence). CDR3 nucleotides: TGTGCCAGCAGCTTGCAGGGCGAAGGCAATCAGCCCCAGCATTTT. Its protein is CASSLQGEGNQPQHF.

The table lists this clonotype with many counts. The chain joins TRBV12-3 or TRBV12-4 to TRBJ2-1; TRBD2 agrees at 12 bases. This CDR3 region has 15 residues. V trimming: 4 bases; J trimming: 4 bases; junction bases outside the gene matches: 2. CDR3 sequence (DNA): TGTGCCAGCAGTTGGACTAGCGGGGAGTACAATGAGCAGTTCTTC. This translates into CASSWTSGEYNEQFF.